This T cell receptor beta chain was profiled in a study of post-analysis software for immune sequencing data. Findings of the study overall: Higher frequency in patients than in controls was seen for about five TRBV segments, with TRBV5-6, TRBV5-1 and TRBV20-1 among them.

Unique-molecular-identifier-tagged TCR beta cDNA libraries were used. There were about 1 to 10 million T cells, and 510,000 or so cDNA molecules came from them. TCRdb itself ran the PCR reads through MiXCR, one entry per CDR3 protein. The table records fewer than 850,000 distinct CDR3 sequences, about 43% of them present only once. Germline assignment: CDR1 DFQATT and CDR2 SNEGSKA (reference sequence). Trimming shortened V by 3 bases and J by 1 base, and 13 bases separated the two germline ends. This CDR3 has 15 amino acids. This clonotype was seen a handful of times. Its antigen is unknown. The receptor comes from a girl aged 5-17 years with multiple sclerosis. V usage is TRBV20-1 and J usage is TRBJ2-1; maybe TRBD2 (5 bases). The sample taken for sequencing was blood. CDR3 coding DNA: TGCAGTGCTAGGGGTACTAGTTTATCCTACAATGAGCAGTTCTTC. Protein sequence: CSARGTSLSYNEQFF.